This is a list of T cell receptor beta chains from one sample in a study of blood T cell repertoires in COVID-19. The repertoire was sequenced with immunoSEQ multiplex PCR; TCRdb's copy has only in-frame clones and lacks some. Of 81,000 or so clones in the sample, around nine tenths were seen once. Sequenced: peripheral blood. The receptors shown here come from a man between 65 and 85 years old with active or convalescent COVID-19. CDR3s include the opening cysteine and the closing phenylalanine or tryptophan. D genes are given only for firm matches. Not all rows give a size; the values are once, few, many and, for expanded clones, a class.

j_call: TRBJ1-2
v_call: TRBV25-1
clone_size: NA
d_call: NA
cdr3_nt: TGTGCCAGCATCAACAGGGCCCACTATGGCTACACCTTC
cdr3_aa: CASINRAHYGYTF

j_call: TRBJ2-7
v_call: TRBV6-4
clone_size: NA
d_call: TRBD2
cdr3_nt: TGTGCCACCTCCCCGCGGGGGGTGACCTACGAGCAGTACTTC
cdr3_aa: CATSPRGVTYEQYF

j_call: TRBJ1-2
v_call: TRBV2
clone_size: NA
d_call: NA
cdr3_nt: TGTGCCAGCACCGCGGACATGGCCTATGGCTACACCTTC
cdr3_aa: CASTADMAYGYTF

j_call: TRBJ2-5
v_call: TRBV9
clone_size: NA
d_call: TRBD2
cdr3_nt: TGTGCCAGCAGCTCCGGGACTAGCGGGGGGGAGACCCAGTACTTC
cdr3_aa: CASSSGTSGGETQYF

j_call: TRBJ1-1
v_call: TRBV7-2
clone_size: once
d_call: NA
cdr3_nt: TGTGCCAGCCTGGCGGGACGGGGGACTGAAGCTTTCTTT
cdr3_aa: CASLAGRGTEAFF

j_call: TRBJ1-5
v_call: TRBV28
clone_size: NA
d_call: NA
cdr3_nt: TGTGCCAGCCATACTTTGGGAGCAGCTGGAGGGAGCAATCAGCCCCAGCATTTT
cdr3_aa: CASHTLGAAGGSNQPQHF

j_call: TRBJ1-5
v_call: TRBV6-2/TRBV6-3
clone_size: NA
d_call: NA
cdr3_nt: TGTGCCAGCAGTTACGGACTTGGCAATCAGCCCCAGCATTTT
cdr3_aa: CASSYGLGNQPQHF

j_call: TRBJ1-2
v_call: TRBV5-1
clone_size: NA
d_call: NA
cdr3_nt: TGCGCCAGCATGCCAGGGGCAGAAAACTATGGCTACACCTTC
cdr3_aa: CASMPGAENYGYTF

j_call: TRBJ2-1
v_call: TRBV15
clone_size: NA
d_call: TRBD1
cdr3_nt: TGTGCCACCAGCGGGGGACAGGTCCTTCACAATGAGCAGTTCTTC
cdr3_aa: CATSGGQVLHNEQFF

j_call: TRBJ1-2
v_call: TRBV7-9
clone_size: NA
d_call: NA
cdr3_nt: TGTGCCAGCACTAACATTTCTGGTGCCTACACCTTC
cdr3_aa: CASTNISGAYTF

j_call: TRBJ2-3
v_call: TRBV19
clone_size: NA
d_call: TRBD2
cdr3_nt: TGTGCCACCTCGATAGGGCGGGGGACAGATACGCAGTATTTT
cdr3_aa: CATSIGRGTDTQYF

j_call: TRBJ1-4
v_call: TRBV6-5
clone_size: NA
d_call: NA
cdr3_nt: TGTGCCAGCAGTTTGCAAGGGGGGGTTGGGGAAAAACTGTTTTTT
cdr3_aa: CASSLQGGVGEKLFF

j_call: TRBJ1-3
v_call: TRBV7-2
clone_size: NA
d_call: NA
cdr3_nt: TGTGCCAGCAGCTTAGCGATCAGGTCTGGAAACACCATATATTTT
cdr3_aa: CASSLAIRSGNTIYF

j_call: TRBJ1-3
v_call: TRBV3-1/TRBV3-2
clone_size: NA
d_call: TRBD1
cdr3_nt: TGTGCCAGCAGCCAAGCGGGACAGGGGGATTGGTCTGGAAACACCATATATTTT
cdr3_aa: CASSQAGQGDWSGNTIYF

j_call: TRBJ2-5
v_call: TRBV5-4
clone_size: few
d_call: TRBD2
cdr3_nt: TGTGCCAGCAGCCGGCAGGGACTAGCGGAAGAGACCCAGTACTTC
cdr3_aa: CASSRQGLAEETQYF

j_call: TRBJ1-5
v_call: TRBV28
clone_size: NA
d_call: NA
cdr3_nt: TGTGCCAGCAGACCGTTGGACAGCGCGACTAGCAATCAGCCCCAGCATTTT
cdr3_aa: CASRPLDSATSNQPQHF

j_call: TRBJ2-1
v_call: TRBV6-2/TRBV6-3
clone_size: NA
d_call: TRBD2
cdr3_nt: TGTGCCAGCAGTTACTCTCCCCAGCGGGGGGTATATGAGCAGTTCTTC
cdr3_aa: CASSYSPQRGVYEQFF

j_call: TRBJ1-3
v_call: TRBV6-6
clone_size: once
d_call: TRBD1
cdr3_nt: TGTGCCAGCAGTTACCCAGGACAGGGCTCTGGAAACACCATATATTTT
cdr3_aa: CASSYPGQGSGNTIYF

j_call: TRBJ2-2
v_call: TRBV29-1
clone_size: NA
d_call: TRBD1
cdr3_nt: TGCAGCGCGGCTAGGGACAGGAATCCCACCGGGGAGCTGTTTTTT
cdr3_aa: CSAARDRNPTGELFF

j_call: TRBJ1-3
v_call: TRBV6-5
clone_size: once
d_call: NA
cdr3_nt: TGTGCCAGCAGTTACTCAGCCGACAGGTCTGGAAACACCATATATTTT
cdr3_aa: CASSYSADRSGNTIYF

j_call: TRBJ2-7
v_call: TRBV6-6
clone_size: NA
d_call: TRBD1
cdr3_nt: TGTGCCAGCAGTTACAAGGCGACAGGGGGAAGGAACGAGCAGTACTTC
cdr3_aa: CASSYKATGGRNEQYF

j_call: TRBJ1-2
v_call: TRBV3-1/TRBV3-2
clone_size: NA
d_call: TRBD1
cdr3_nt: TGTGCCAGCAGCCAAAATCCGCGTAGACAGGGGGCGAACTATGGCTACACCTTC
cdr3_aa: CASSQNPRRQGANYGYTF